This T cell receptor (beta chain) was observed in a study of blood T cell repertoires in COVID-19 (dated by TCRdb to about 2020). Regarding the study in general: Samples covering the acute and convalescent phases of COVID-19 were provided by collaborators in the United States, Italy and Spain. Deeply sampled blood TCRbeta repertoires from subjects exposed to, actively infected with, or recovered from COVID-19 were included in the dataset. The samples were drawn from two sources: the first 160 participants of the ongoing ImmuneRACE study, and 1,254 subjects contributed by 6 global collaborators. Where available, HLA class I and class II types were taken from metadata supplied by the sample provider and were not determined by assay-based typing. The sample metadata nearly always contained a de-identified subject ID, COVID-19 status, age in years and sex. A freely available public database, intended as a resource for researchers studying the immune response to SARS-CoV-2, is where the repertoires were released. The prospective study material was composed of cDNA or gDNA derived from T cells, B-cell-depleted T cells, or PBMCs. Here is what the overall study found, with its caveats: The quantity of clinical and demographic metadata differed by source and by participant and was supplied without curation.

The immunoSEQ Assay, a bias-controlled multiplex PCR, was used to amplify TCRbeta CDR3 regions from genomic DNA. The paper's data handling went like this. Nucleated cell counts per sample were estimated from amplification of reference gene primers within the assay. To quantify the absolute abundance of each unique TCRbeta CDR3 rearrangement, sequence reads were collapsed and filtered. For each sample, productive Simpson clonality was calculated by taking the square root of Simpson's diversity index across productive rearrangements. TCRdb limited this immuneACCESS table to in-frame rearrangements with V and J called. A share of clones is missing; checked studies link under half to unresolved V genes, and the rest is unexplained. For V, J and clone size, that table is used; D and trimming come from the DNA. The table for this sample lists a few hundred thousand clones; around 91% of them were counted only once. Jointly, the top ten make up around an eighth of the sample.

V trim: 7 bases; J trim: 5 bases; unmatched bases: 12. The CDR3, cysteine through phenylalanine, is 16 amino acids long. The CDR3 DNA has 48 bases and is translated from base 1. The germline V gene encodes CDR1 LGHDT and CDR2 YNNKEL (reference sequence). Collaborating institutions collected whole blood in K2EDTA tubes following their own protocols. For TCRbeta analysis, collaborator samples were shipped as frozen whole blood, as isolated PBMCs, or as DNA extracted from either sample type. This clone was observed a few times. It lacks a known antigen. No clone much larger than this one lies a single base away; base qualities are absent.

The sequence links TRBV3-1 (or the pseudogene TRBV3-2) to TRBJ2-5, and 11 junction bases match TRBD2. The receptor was isolated from an older woman with acute or convalescent COVID-19. Sequences were obtained from peripheral blood. The DNA reads TGTGCCAGCACCTGGGATGGAACTAGCGGGAGTGAGACCCAGTACTTC. Its translation is CASTWDGTSGSETQYF.